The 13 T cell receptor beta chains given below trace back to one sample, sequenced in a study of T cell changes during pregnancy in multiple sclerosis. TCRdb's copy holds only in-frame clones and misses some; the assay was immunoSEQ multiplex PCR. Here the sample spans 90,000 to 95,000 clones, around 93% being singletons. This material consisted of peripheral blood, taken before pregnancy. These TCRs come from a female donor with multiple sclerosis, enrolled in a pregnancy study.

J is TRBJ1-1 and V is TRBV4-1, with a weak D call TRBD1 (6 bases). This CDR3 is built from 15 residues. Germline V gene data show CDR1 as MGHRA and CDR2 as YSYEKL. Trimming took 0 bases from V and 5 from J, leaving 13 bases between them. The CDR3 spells CASSQDKRDKTEAFF. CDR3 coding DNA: TGCGCCAGCAGCCAAGATAAAAGGGACAAGACTGAAGCTTTCTTT.

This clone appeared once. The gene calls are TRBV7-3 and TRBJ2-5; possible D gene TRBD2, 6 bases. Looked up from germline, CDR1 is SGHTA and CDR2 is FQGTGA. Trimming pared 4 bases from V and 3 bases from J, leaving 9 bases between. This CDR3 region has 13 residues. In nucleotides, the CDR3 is TGTGCCAGCAGCTCCAAGCGGGAAGAGACCCAGTACTTC. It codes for CASSSKREETQYF.

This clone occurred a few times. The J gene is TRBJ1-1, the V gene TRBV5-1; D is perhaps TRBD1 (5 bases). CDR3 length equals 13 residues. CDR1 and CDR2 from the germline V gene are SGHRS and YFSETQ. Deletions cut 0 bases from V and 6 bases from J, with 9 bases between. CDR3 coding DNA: TGCGCCAGCAGCTTGGGTCCGGGGGCTGAAGCTTTCTTT. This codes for CASSLGPGAEAFF. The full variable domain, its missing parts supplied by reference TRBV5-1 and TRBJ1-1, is KAGVTQTPRYLIKTRGQQVTLSCSPISGHRSVSWYQQTPGQGLQFLFEYFSETQRNKGNFPGRFSGRQFSNSRSEMNVSTLELGDSALYLCASSLGPGAEAFFGQGTRLTVV.

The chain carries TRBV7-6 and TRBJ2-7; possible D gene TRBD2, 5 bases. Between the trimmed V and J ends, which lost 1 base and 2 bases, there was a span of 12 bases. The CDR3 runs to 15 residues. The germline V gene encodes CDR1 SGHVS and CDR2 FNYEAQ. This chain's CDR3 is CASSLGSAGAYEQYF. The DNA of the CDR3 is TGTGCCAGCAGCTTAGGTTCCGCGGGCGCCTACGAGCAGTACTTC. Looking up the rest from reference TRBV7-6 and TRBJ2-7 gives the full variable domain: GAGVSQSPRYKVTKRGQDVALRCDPISGHVSLYWYRQALGQGPEFLTYFNYEAQQDKSGLPNDRFSAERPEGSISTLTIQRTEQRDSAMYRCASSLGSAGAYEQYFGPGTRLTVT.

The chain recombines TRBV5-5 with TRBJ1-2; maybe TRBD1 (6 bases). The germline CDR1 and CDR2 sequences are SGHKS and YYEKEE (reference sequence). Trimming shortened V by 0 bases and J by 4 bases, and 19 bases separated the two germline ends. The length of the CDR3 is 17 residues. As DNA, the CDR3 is TGTGCCAGCAGCTTGGCCTACCACAGGGTGATGAGCTATGGCTACACCTTC. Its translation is CASSLAYHRVMSYGYTF.

CDR3: CASSVEGVGNTIYF. CDR3 nucleotide sequence: TGTGCCAGCAGCGTAGAAGGGGTGGGAAACACCATATATTTT. The chain combines TRBV9 with TRBJ1-3, with a weak D call TRBD1 (5 bases). From germline, CDR1 is SGDLS and CDR2 YYNGEE. The CDR3 extends over 14 amino acids. V was shortened by 0 bases and J by 4 bases, with 8 bases between the two germline ends.

CDR3 DNA: TGTGCCAGCAGAGCGGACAGTATCACCGGGGAGCTGTTTTTT. Encoded protein: CASRADSITGELFF. The V gene is TRBV2, the J gene TRBJ2-2, with TRBD1 as a possible D gene (6 bases). The germline CDR1 and CDR2 sequences are SNHLY and FYNNEI. The CDR3 covers 14 residues. V was pared by 6 bases and J by 4 bases, with 12 bases between.

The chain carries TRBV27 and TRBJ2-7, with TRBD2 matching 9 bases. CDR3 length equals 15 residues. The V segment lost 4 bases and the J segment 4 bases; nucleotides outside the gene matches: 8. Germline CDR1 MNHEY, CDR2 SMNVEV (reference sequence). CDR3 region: CASSSSASGDYEQYF. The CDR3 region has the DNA TGTGCCAGCAGTTCTAGTGCTAGCGGGGATTACGAGCAGTACTTC.

The CDR3 region has the DNA TGCGCCAGCAGCGCCCTGGAGCCAGCGGGGACCACAGATACGCAGTATTTT. Amino acids: CASSALEPAGTTDTQYF. This chain connects TRBV5-1 to TRBJ2-3, with 7 nucleotides matching TRBD2. The length of the CDR3 is 17 residues. CDR1 is SGHRS and CDR2 is YFSETQ in the germline V gene. After removal of 4 bases from V and 2 bases from J, the junction contained 13 bases not matched to a gene.

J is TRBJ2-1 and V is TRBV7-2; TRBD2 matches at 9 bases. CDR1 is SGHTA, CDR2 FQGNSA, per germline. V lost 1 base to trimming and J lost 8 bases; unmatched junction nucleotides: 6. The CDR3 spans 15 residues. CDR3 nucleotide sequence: TGTGCCAGCAGCTTAGGCGGGGGGGGCATGGATGAGCAGTTCTTC. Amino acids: CASSLGGGGMDEQFF. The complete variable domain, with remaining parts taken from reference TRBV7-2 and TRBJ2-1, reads GAGVSQSPSNKVTEKGKDVELRCDPISGHTALYWYRQSLGQGLEFLIYFQGNSAPDKSGLPSDRFSAERTGGSVSTLTIQRTQQEDSAVYLCASSLGGGGMDEQFFGPGTRLTVL.

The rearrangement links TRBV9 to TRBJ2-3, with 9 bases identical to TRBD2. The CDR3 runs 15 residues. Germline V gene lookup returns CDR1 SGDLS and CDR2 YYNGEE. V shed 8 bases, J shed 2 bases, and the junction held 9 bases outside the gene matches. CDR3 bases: TGTGCCAGTCGAGAGCGGGAGGACTTCACAGATACGCAGTATTTT. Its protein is CASREREDFTDTQYF.

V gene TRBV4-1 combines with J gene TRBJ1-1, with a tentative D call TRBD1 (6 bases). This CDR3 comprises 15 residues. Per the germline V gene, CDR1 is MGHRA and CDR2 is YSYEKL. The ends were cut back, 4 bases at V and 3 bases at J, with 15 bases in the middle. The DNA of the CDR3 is TGCGCCAGCAGCCTCGCTCAGGGGTGGGACACTGAAGCTTTCTTT. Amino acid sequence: CASSLAQGWDTEAFF.

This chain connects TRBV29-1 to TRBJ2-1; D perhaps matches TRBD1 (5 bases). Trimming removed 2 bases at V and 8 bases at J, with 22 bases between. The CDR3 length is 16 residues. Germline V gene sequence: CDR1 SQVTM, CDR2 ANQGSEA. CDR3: CSVEFPRRQTGYEQFF. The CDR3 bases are TGCAGCGTTGAATTCCCGCGAAGACAGACGGGCTATGAGCAGTTCTTC.